A single T cell receptor (beta chain) is shown here with its context. This entry belongs to a study of blood T cell repertoires in COVID-19. The study counted Cohort 3 donors as recovered given two negative PCRs, clearance, or symptom resolution. Only in-frame clones appear in the TCRdb table, and some are missing; sequencing was by immunoSEQ multiplex PCR. This table holds around 130,000 clones, around nine tenths found once. The trim removed 1 base at V and 0 bases at J, leaving 0 bases unmatched. This CDR3 contains 15 residues. Per germline, CDR1 MGHRA and CDR2 YSYEKL. This TCR was recovered from a woman in her forties or fifties who had recovered from COVID-19. This chain connects TRBV4-1 to TRBJ1-2; 9 nucleotides line up with TRBD1. Specimen: PBMCs or T cells enriched from blood (not recorded which). CDR3 loop: CASSQGQGANYGYTF. Here the CDR3 DNA reads TGCGCCAGCAGCCAAGGACAGGGGGCTAACTATGGCTACACCTTC.